This T cell receptor (beta chain) derives from a study of blood T cell repertoires in COVID-19. Background on the study: The United States, Italy and Spain were the sources of the acute and convalescent COVID-19 samples.

In the authors' methods: Reference gene primer amplification gave nucleated cell count estimates. Some clones are missing from TCRdb's copy, which holds only in-frame ones; the method was immunoSEQ multiplex PCR. Clone size and the V and J calls come from that table; the DNA yielded D and trimming. The repertoire holds about 200,000 clones, with approximately 80% as singletons. This clonotype was obtained from a man aged 50-59 years who had recovered from COVID-19. The sequenced sample was peripheral blood.

In DNA form, the CDR3 reads TGTGCCAGCAGCTCCGGGGGTGACTATGGCTACACCTTC. This encodes CASSSGGDYGYTF. The J gene is TRBJ1-2, the V gene TRBV5-8; D possibly corresponds to TRBD1 (5 bases). V was shortened by 3 bases and J by 3 bases, with 9 bases between the two germline ends. The CDR3 has 13 residues. The germline CDR1 and CDR2 sequences are SGHTS and YDEGEE.